One sample yielded the 23 T cell receptor beta chains listed below, sequenced in a study of regulatory T cells in long-lasting Graves disease. Building the TCR beta libraries relied on iRepertoire HTBI primers, and CDR3 regions underwent Arm-PCR. One entry per CDR3 protein results from TCRdb running MiXCR on the multiplex PCR reads. The profile shows some 320,000 distinct CDR3 sequences, 15% to 20% of them singletons. The time point denotes: newly diagnosed GD, antithyroid drugs for less than 3 months. TCR sequences were obtained from RNA taken from PBMCs. The sequencing used peripheral blood mononuclear cells (PBMCs), collected at new diagnosis, from a patient treated with antithyroid drugs. The receptors come from a female donor with Graves disease.

CDR3 residues: CASSFLTSGRAGDTQYF. The CDR3 region has the DNA TGTGCCAGCAGCTTCCTCACTAGCGGGAGGGCCGGGGATACGCAGTATTTT. The rearrangement joins TRBV11-2 to TRBJ2-3; 13 nucleotides align to TRBD2. Germline V gene sequence: CDR1 SGHAT, CDR2 FQNNGV. Losses at the gene ends were 3 bases for V and 6 bases for J; bases not matched to a gene: 9. The CDR3 length is 17 residues.

This clonotype was seen many times. CDR3 bases: TGTGCCTGGGGCCGGGGAAGCAATCAGCCCCAGCATTTT. As protein: CAWGRGSNQPQHF. The V gene is TRBV30, the J gene TRBJ1-5, with D hard to call. The CDR3 length is 13 residues. The V end lost 5 bases, the J end lost 1 base, and 9 bases lay between the germline ends. CDR1 is GTSNPN and CDR2 is SVGIG in the germline V gene (reference sequence).

This clonotype has only a few counts. The chain carries TRBV2 and TRBJ2-5; 7 nucleotides agree with TRBD1. This CDR3 has 16 residues. The J segment lost 5 bases and the V segment lost 3 bases, leaving 12 bases of the junction unmatched. The germline V gene has CDR1 SNHLY and CDR2 FYNNEI. CDR3 protein: CASSEQITGAQETQYF. Written as DNA, the CDR3 is TGTGCCAGCAGTGAGCAAATAACAGGGGCCCAGGAGACCCAGTACTTC.

This clonotype was seen ten or more times. This sequence joins TRBV4-1 and TRBJ1-4; D is unresolved. Germline CDR1 reads MGHRA; CDR2 reads YSYEKL. CDR3 length equals 15 residues. Trimming took off 1 base at V and 7 bases at J, with 13 bases between the two ends. The CDR3 loop reads CASSQGTGVREKLFF. The CDR3 nucleotides read TGCGCCAGCAGCCAAGGCACCGGGGTCCGTGAAAAACTGTTTTTT.

Points on this clonotype: This may be a read error, as it is one base from a much larger clone. The gene calls are TRBV3-1 and TRBJ1-5; maybe TRBD1 (6 bases). The germline V gene has CDR1 LGHDT and CDR2 YNNKEL (reference sequence). The CDR3 is 15 residues long. The chain's CDR3 is CASSQEQGSNLPQHF. The DNA of the CDR3 is TGTGCCAGCAGCCAAGAACAGGGTAGCAATCTGCCCCAGCATTTT.

Comments on this clonotype: A much larger clone is a single base away; this may be a read error. CDR3 in amino acids: CASSIRGRERSYEQFF. The CDR3 nucleotides read TGTGCCAGTAGTATAAGGGGGAGGGAGCGGTCCTACGAGCAGTTCTTC. The chain recombines TRBV19 with TRBJ2-1, with D possibly TRBD2 on 7 matching bases. Trimming removed 2 bases from V and 10 bases from J, with 21 bases in between. CDR1 and CDR2 from the germline V gene are LNHDA and SQIVND (reference sequence). This CDR3 contains 16 residues. The full variable domain, its missing parts supplied by reference TRBV19 and TRBJ2-1, is DGGITQSPKYLFRKEGQNVTLSCEQNLNHDAMYWYRQDPGQGLRLIYYSQIVNDFQKGDIAEGYSVSREKKESFPLTVTSAQKNPTAFYLCASSIRGRERSYEQFFGPGTRLTVL.

Points on this clonotype: Its ends do not fully match the called genes, so a read error is possible. V usage is TRBV4-1 and J usage is TRBJ2-3, with D possibly TRBD1 on 6 matching bases. This CDR3 is 18 amino acids long. Germline assignment: CDR1 MGHRA and CDR2 YSYEKL. The CDR3 is CDSSQGPVGLGRTDTQYF. The CDR3 nucleotides are TGCGACAGCAGCCAGGGGCCGGTGGGGTTGGGGCGCACAGATACGCAGTATTTT.

In this sample, this clonotype turned up many times. The J gene is TRBJ1-6, the V gene TRBV20-1, with 7 nucleotides matching TRBD1. V was clipped by 0 bases and J by 8 bases; unmatched bases: 10. This CDR3 comprises 16 residues. Germline CDR1 DFQATT, CDR2 SNEGSKA (reference sequence). CDR3 residues: CSARDFRTGVDSPLHF. As DNA, the CDR3 is TGCAGTGCTAGAGATTTCAGGACAGGAGTGGATTCACCCCTCCACTTT.

This clonotype was counted only a few times. The chain recombines TRBV7-9 with TRBJ2-5; 7 nucleotides agree with TRBD2. Germline trimming cut 6 bases from V and 7 bases from J; bases unmatched to any gene: 17. CDR1 and CDR2 from the germline V gene are SEHNR and FQNEAQ (reference sequence). The CDR3 is made up of 16 amino acids. The CDR3 sequence: CASRSFITGGPGTQYF. The CDR3, as DNA: TGTGCCAGCAGATCCTTCATTACGGGAGGCCCGGGGACCCAGTACTTC.

This clonotype was found a few times. The chain couples TRBV11-2 to TRBJ2-6, with 10 nucleotides matching TRBD1. The CDR3 has 17 amino acids. The J segment lost 3 bases and the V segment lost 2 bases, leaving 4 bases of the junction unmatched. Germline assignment: CDR1 SGHAT and CDR2 FQNNGV. CDR3 loop: CASSLFGTGVGANVLTF. The CDR3 DNA reads as TGTGCCAGCAGCTTATTTGGGACAGGGGTTGGGGCCAACGTCCTGACTTTC.

This clonotype was detected only a few times. The rearrangement joins TRBV19 to TRBJ2-1; D is unresolved. CDR3 length: 12 amino acids. Germline values: CDR1 LNHDA, CDR2 SQIVND (reference sequence). V lost 5 bases and J 8 bases, leaving 10 bases between the germline ends. The DNA of the CDR3 is TGTGCCAGTAGTGTAGGGTGGGATGAGCAGTTCTTC. The encoded protein is CASSVGWDEQFF.

This clonotype showed up just a few times. V and J are TRBV24-1 and TRBJ2-1; 9 bases are a match to TRBD1. This CDR3 is built from 14 residues. With 5 bases clipped from V and 8 bases from J, the junction kept 6 bases outside the gene matches. Germline V gene data show CDR1 as KGHDR and CDR2 as SFDVKD. The CDR3 DNA sequence: TGTGCCACCAGTGGGACAGGGGTAGAGGATGAGCAGTTCTTC. It codes for CATSGTGVEDEQFF.

Many counts were recorded for this clonotype. The rearrangement joins TRBV12-3 or TRBV12-4 to TRBJ2-1; 10 bases align to TRBD2. Trimming at V came to 0 bases and at J to 9 bases, leaving 8 bases not matched to a gene. The CDR3 is made up of 16 amino acids. CDR3 amino acids: CASSLAVAGGLAEQFF. In DNA form, the CDR3 reads TGTGCCAGCAGTTTAGCGGTAGCGGGAGGTCTCGCTGAGCAGTTCTTC.

The chain employs TRBV19 and TRBJ2-5; TRBD2 agrees at 13 bases. The CDR3 is 18 amino acids. Germline V gives CDR1 LNHDA, CDR2 SQIVND (reference sequence). Trimming at V came to 5 bases and at J to 3 bases, leaving 12 bases not matched to a gene. The DNA of the CDR3 is TGTGCCAGTAGTGCTAATGGACTAGCGGGAGATTGGGAAGAGACCCAGTACTTC. Translation gives CASSANGLAGDWEETQYF. The whole variable domain, filled in from reference TRBV19 and TRBJ2-5, reads DGGITQSPKYLFRKEGQNVTLSCEQNLNHDAMYWYRQDPGQGLRLIYYSQIVNDFQKGDIAEGYSVSREKKESFPLTVTSAQKNPTAFYLCASSANGLAGDWEETQYFGPGTRLLVL.

This clonotype showed up many times. The rearrangement uses TRBV12-3 or TRBV12-4 and TRBJ1-2, with TRBD1 as a possible D gene (5 bases). V was clipped by 5 bases and J by 5 bases, with 18 bases between them. This CDR3 is built from 15 residues. CDR3 region: CASSPFEGLWYGYTF. In DNA form, the CDR3 reads TGTGCCAGCAGTCCCTTTGAGGGGTTGTGGTATGGCTACACCTTC.

This clonotype came up many times. This sequence joins TRBV6-1 and TRBJ1-2; D is perhaps TRBD1 (5 bases). Trimming removed 6 bases from V and 8 bases from J, with 19 bases in between. The V gene's germline CDR1 is MNHNS and CDR2 SASEGT. The CDR3 is 14 amino acids. The CDR3: CASRDYAGYGGYTF. DNA for the CDR3: TGTGCCAGCAGGGATTACGCAGGGTATGGAGGCTACACCTTC.

The genes are TRBV5-6 and TRBJ2-5; tentative D call: TRBD2 (5 bases). Looked up from germline, CDR1 is SGHDT and CDR2 is YYEEEE. CDR3 length equals 12 residues. V was cut by 2 bases and J by 4 bases, with 6 bases left in between. CDR3 protein: CASSFGRETQYF. The CDR3 region has the DNA TGTGCCAGCAGCTTTGGGAGAGAGACCCAGTACTTC.

The chain combines TRBV5-1 with TRBJ2-1, with 9 nucleotides matching TRBD2. CDR1 and CDR2 from the germline V gene are SGHRS and YFSETQ. Unmatched junction bases numbered 7, after V lost 0 bases and J lost 0 bases. This CDR3 contains 18 residues. CDR3 sequence reads: CASSLGRASGISYNEQFF. The DNA of the CDR3 is TGCGCCAGCAGCTTGGGCAGGGCTAGCGGGATCTCCTACAATGAGCAGTTCTTC.

This clonotype was found many times. The chain couples TRBV28 to TRBJ2-1; the match to TRBD2 covers 8 bases. This CDR3 is 14 amino acids long. V was pared by 6 bases and J by 7 bases, with 8 bases of the junction left unmatched. CDR1 is MDHEN and CDR2 is SYDVKM in the germline V gene. The CDR3 protein is CASSPAGVGNEQFF. For the CDR3, the DNA is TGTGCCAGCAGCCCAGCGGGAGTGGGAAATGAGCAGTTCTTC.

This clonotype was counted only a few times. The CDR3 region is CASRTGGNYGYTF. The DNA for the CDR3 is TGTGCCAGTAGGACAGGGGGGAACTATGGCTACACCTTC. The V call is TRBV19, the J call TRBJ1-2, with TRBD1 matching over 9 bases. The CDR3 has 13 amino acids. Germline V gene data show CDR1 as LNHDA and CDR2 as SQIVND (reference sequence). V dropped 6 bases and J dropped 2; count of bases not matched to a gene: 1. Full variable domain (rest looked up from reference TRBV19 and TRBJ1-2): DGGITQSPKYLFRKEGQNVTLSCEQNLNHDAMYWYRQDPGQGLRLIYYSQIVNDFQKGDIAEGYSVSREKKESFPLTVTSAQKNPTAFYLCASRTGGNYGYTFGSGTRLTVV.

This clonotype occurred many times. The chain carries TRBV10-3 and TRBJ2-2; 9 bases are a match to TRBD2. V trimming: 2 bases; J trimming: 3 bases; junction bases outside the gene matches: 7. There are 17 residues in the CDR3. The germline CDR1 and CDR2 sequences are ENHRY and SYGVKD. The CDR3 sequence is CAISEPLAGPYTGELFF. CDR3 sequence (DNA): TGTGCCATCAGTGAGCCGCTAGCGGGGCCATACACCGGGGAGCTGTTTTTT.

The rearrangement links TRBV18 to TRBJ2-2; D is uncertain. In germline, CDR1 is KGHSH, CDR2 LQKENI. This CDR3 comprises 12 residues. Trimming removed 7 bases from V and 7 bases from J, with 10 bases in between. CDR3 loop: CASCPYSGELFF. DNA for the CDR3: TGTGCCAGCTGCCCCTACAGCGGGGAGCTGTTTTTT.

This clonotype was recorded at least ten times. CDR3 nucleotide sequence: TGTGCCAGCAGCATTGGACAGGCCTCCTGGGCCAACGTCCTGACTTTC. It is translated as CASSIGQASWANVLTF. The chain combines TRBV11-3 with TRBJ2-6, with 7 bases lining up with TRBD1. This CDR3 has 16 residues. Looked up from germline, CDR1 is SGHNT and CDR2 is YENEEA. After removal of 5 bases from V and 5 bases from J, the junction contained 9 bases not matched to a gene.